Listed here is a single T cell receptor beta chain. The antigen it binds to is not known. Base qualities are not provided; no much larger clone lies one nucleotide away. TCRbeta CDR3 regions were amplified from genomic DNA by means of the immunoSEQ Assay, a bias-controlled multiplex PCR. As for the original processing: Within the assay, amplification of reference gene primers was used to estimate how many nucleated cells each sample contained. Sequence reads were collapsed and filtered to measure the absolute abundance of every unique TCRbeta CDR3 rearrangement. For each sample, productive Simpson clonality was calculated as the square root of Simpson's diversity index over productive rearrangements. TCRdb re-hosts the immuneACCESS table, in-frame sequences only. Its copies lack some clones; in the studies checked, an unresolved V gene accounts for under half of them, and the cause for the rest is not known. V and J calls and clone size come straight from that table; D and trimming were deduced from the DNA. The sample profile shows a few hundred thousand clones; less than 85% of them were found once. The ten most abundant clones make up about 3.8% of the sample.

Collaborating institutions collected whole blood in K2EDTA tubes following their own protocols. Collaborator samples were shipped for TCRbeta analysis as frozen whole blood, isolated PBMCs, or DNA extracted from either sample type. The CDR1 and CDR2 encoded by the germline V gene are SGHVS and FQNEAQ. Cut back by 2 bases and 5 bases, the V and J ends lie 9 bases apart. The CDR3 runs 14 amino acids, cysteine and phenylalanine included. Only the CDR3 DNA is retained, 42 bases long and in frame from the first base. The sample comes from a study of blood T cell repertoires in COVID-19 (dated by TCRdb to the early 2020s). Study-level background: Collaborator samples came from the United States, Italy and Spain and covered acute and convalescent phases of COVID-19. The sample metadata nearly always contained a de-identified subject ID, COVID-19 status, age in years and sex. The samples were drawn from the first 160 participants of the ongoing ImmuneRACE study and from 950 to 1,500 subjects provided by 6 global collaborators. The material from the prospective study consisted of cDNA or gDNA derived from T cells, B-cell-depleted T cells, or PBMCs. Where available, HLA class I and class II types were taken from metadata supplied by the sample provider and were not determined by assay-based typing. The dataset comprised deeply sampled blood TCRbeta repertoires from subjects exposed to, actively infected with, or recovered from COVID-19. The repertoires were released in a freely available public database meant as a resource for research on the immune response to SARS-CoV-2.

The paper's findings and limits, for the study overall: The amount of clinical and demographic metadata varied by source and participant and was provided uncurated.

The receptor was isolated from a woman older than 75 with acute or convalescent COVID-19. The material sequenced was peripheral blood. The rearranged segments are TRBV7-8 and TRBJ1-4, with no confident D gene call. The CDR3 loop reads CASSLSMPNEKLFF. The nucleotides read TGTGCCAGCAGCTTATCTATGCCAAATGAAAAACTGTTTTTT. The entire variable domain, with the stretches around the CDR3 drawn from the reference TRBV7-8 and TRBJ1-4 proteins, is GAGVSQSPRYKVAKRGQDVALRCDPISGHVSLFWYQQALGQGPEFLTYFQNEAQLDKSGLPSDRFFAERPEGSVSTLKIQRTQQEDSAVYLCASSLSMPNEKLFFGSGTQLSVL.